This paragraph covers one T cell receptor beta chain sequence. As yet, its antigen is unknown. The length of the CDR3 is 15 residues. Trimming pared 1 base from V and 7 bases from J, leaving 17 bases between. Looked up from germline, CDR1 is MGHRA and CDR2 is YSYEKL. CD8 cells classed as naive were CD45RO-negative and positively selected for CCR7, excluding terminally differentiated effector memory CD45RA+ cells. Nashville, Tennessee was home to all donors, each a Caucasian adult. The protocol was immunoSEQ multiplex PCR, while the TCRdb copy is restricted to in-frame clones and leaves out a portion. This sample yields about 1.9 million clones, of which just over 90% are seen a single time; less than 2% belongs to the top ten. These data belong to a study of shared clonotypes between healthy human individuals. Study outcomes and limitations: Among donors, the sharing of clonotypes was expected to be influenced by sequencing depth.

This clonotype was sampled from a man younger than 35 in good health. Some clones in this sample may be carry-over from other donors' samples. The chain employs TRBV4-1 and TRBJ2-7, with D tentatively TRBD2 (7 bases). The sequenced sample consisted of naive CD8+ T cells from PBMCs. CDR3 amino acids: CASSQGKGGAWEQYF. CDR3 bases: TGCGCCAGCAGCCAAGGCAAGGGGGGGGCTTGGGAGCAGTACTTC.